This entry is about one T cell receptor (beta chain). The sample holds one count of this clonotype. Its target antigen remains unknown. The sample holds no much larger clone one base away, and base qualities are not on file. A single read offers scant evidence. TCR cDNA was synthesized by 5'RACE template switching, through which a universal primer site and unique molecular identifiers were introduced. cDNA synthesis was primed from both the TCR alpha and TCR beta constant segments. Two PCR steps were used to amplify libraries, with sample barcodes and sequencing adapters being added in the second step. Sequencing of the libraries was done on either Illumina HiSeq 2500 (2x100 bp) or NovaSeq (2x150 bp). As for the authors' bioinformatics: MIGEC handled demultiplexing of reads and collapsing into UMI consensus sequences, while MiXCR performed V(D)J alignment. Vaccine-responding clonotypes were identified with edgeR using replicate PBMC samples, with FDR below 0.01 and a log2 fold change above 5 up to day 15 being required. Each bulk clonotype received a CD4 or CD8 identity based on whether the sequenced CD4 or CD8 repertoire contained that clonotype at higher abundance. TCRdb reprocessing: public reads trimmed at Q25 with fastp, clones called with MiXCR, in-frame beta chains kept. Identical CDR3 proteins give one entry, which carries the most common genes and DNA. TCRdb's processing, not the study's, gives the V and J calls here. This sample gives about 370,000 distinct CDR3 sequences in total; about 9.9% of them show up just once. Roughly 18% of the sample goes to the ten largest clones.

The data originate from a study of T cells after yellow fever vaccination (dated by TCRdb to about 2019). Describing the broader study: The SMART-Seq v4 Ultra Low Input RNA kit was used to prepare libraries from fractions with low cell numbers. To follow T-cell clones before and after both primary and booster YFV17D yellow fever vaccination, bulk TCR alpha and beta repertoires underwent longitudinal sequencing. The cohort comprised two healthy male donors, one aged 18 to 30 and one aged 30 to 40 years. Blood was drawn at multiple timepoints before and after primary and secondary immunization, with bulk PBMC replicates and cell subsets isolated.

CDR1 and CDR2 are read off the germline V gene as MNHEY and SVGAGI. V drops 2 bases and J drops 5 bases, leaving 9 bases in between. The CDR3, cysteine through phenylalanine, is 13 amino acids long. Just CDR3 DNA is preserved here, 39 bases in frame from base 1. The research as a whole found: A small share of clonotypes was detected in both CD4 and CD8 compartments, with the overlap likely arising from convergent recombination. Because the study included only a couple of donors, the extent to which the findings can be generalized is limited. The secondary T-cell response was found to be weaker but faster than the primary response, with a peak reached on day 5 rather than on day 15. Because abundant contaminating clonotypes from the bulk population could be contained in FACS-sorted repertoires, computational filtering was required. Most clones expanded after primary vaccination were re-detected after the booster (96% of CD4 and more than 70% of CD8), suggesting broad memory maintenance.

The treatment or condition label here, explained by the study, means: live attenuated yellow fever vaccine strain. Two biological replicates of bulk PBMCs were collected at each blood-draw timepoint. PBMCs were isolated from peripheral blood using a standard Ficoll-Paque protocol. TriZol was used to extract RNA from bulk PBMCs, from CD4 and CD8 fractions, and from dextramer-positive and dextramer-negative fractions. This TCR was recovered from a young man who received the YFV17D yellow fever vaccine. Sequenced material: PBMCs, taken on the day of the first yellow fever vaccination. This chain joins TRBV6-5 to TRBJ2-5; the D gene is possibly TRBD1, with 5 bases matching. The nucleotide sequence is TGTGCCAGCAGTTACGCAGGGATGGAGACCCAGTACTTC. It translates as CASSYAGMETQYF.